This entry is about one T cell receptor beta chain. The data are from a study of CD8 T cells in Susac syndrome. This CDR3 has 13 amino acids. Trimming shortened V by 3 bases and J by 0 bases, and 3 bases separated the two germline ends. CDR1 LGHDT and CDR2 YNNKEL come from the germline V gene (reference sequence). Reverse transcription of about 0.45 to 1 ug RNA was performed with random hexamers. Across 54 Vbeta and 13 Jbeta, TCR beta CDR3 was amplified with immunoSEQ multiplex PCR. TCRdb reanalysed the immunoSEQ multiplex PCR reads using MiXCR and keeps one entry per CDR3 protein. The table has 230,000 or so distinct CDR3 sequences, about 96% seen once. The multiple sclerosis controls, all treatment-naive patients, had relapsing-remitting disease that was stable or active.

The sequencing input was CD4+ T cells from PBMCs. The source is a human donor with multiple sclerosis. J is TRBJ1-3 and V is TRBV3-1, with no clear D. In DNA form, the CDR3 reads TGTGCCAGCAGCCAGCACTCTGGAAACACCATATATTTT. This encodes CASSQHSGNTIYF.